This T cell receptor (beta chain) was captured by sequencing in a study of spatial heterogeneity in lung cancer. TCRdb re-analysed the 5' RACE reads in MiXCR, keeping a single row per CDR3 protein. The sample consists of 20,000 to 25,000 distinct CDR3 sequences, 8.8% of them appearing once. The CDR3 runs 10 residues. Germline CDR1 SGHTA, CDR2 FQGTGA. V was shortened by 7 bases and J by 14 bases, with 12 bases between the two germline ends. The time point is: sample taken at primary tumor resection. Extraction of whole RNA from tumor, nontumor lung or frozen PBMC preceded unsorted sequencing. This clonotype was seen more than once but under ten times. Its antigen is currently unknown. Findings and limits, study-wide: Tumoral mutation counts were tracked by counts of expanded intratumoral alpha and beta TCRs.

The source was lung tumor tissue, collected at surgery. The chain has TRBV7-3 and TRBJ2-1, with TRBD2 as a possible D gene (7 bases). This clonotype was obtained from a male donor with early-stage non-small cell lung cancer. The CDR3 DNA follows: TGTGCCAGCAACTGGGAGGGGGAGTTCTTC. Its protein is CASNWEGEFF.